The clone carrying this T cell receptor (beta chain) was detected many times. The data stem from a study of T-cell memory formation after mild COVID-19. The V gene lost 1 base and the J gene lost 7 bases, with 7 bases spanning the gap. Per the germline V gene, CDR1 is SGHTA and CDR2 is FQGTGA. The CDR3 has 13 amino acids. TCRdb ran MiXCR on the 5' RACE reads and lists one entry per CDR3 protein. The sample comprises under 300,000 distinct CDR3 sequences, more than 8% of which are singletons, and 20% to 25% rests with the top ten. Material for sequencing was PBMCs or a T cell subset sorted from them (not recorded which). This TCR came from a man younger than 30 who had mild COVID-19 (a few samples of this study predate the infection). Cell type and time point are not known. This chain connects TRBV7-3 to TRBJ2-2; D is uncertain. The CDR3 DNA follows: TGTGCCAGCAGCTTAAGATGGGGCGGGGAGCTGTTTTTT. It yields the protein CASSLRWGGELFF.